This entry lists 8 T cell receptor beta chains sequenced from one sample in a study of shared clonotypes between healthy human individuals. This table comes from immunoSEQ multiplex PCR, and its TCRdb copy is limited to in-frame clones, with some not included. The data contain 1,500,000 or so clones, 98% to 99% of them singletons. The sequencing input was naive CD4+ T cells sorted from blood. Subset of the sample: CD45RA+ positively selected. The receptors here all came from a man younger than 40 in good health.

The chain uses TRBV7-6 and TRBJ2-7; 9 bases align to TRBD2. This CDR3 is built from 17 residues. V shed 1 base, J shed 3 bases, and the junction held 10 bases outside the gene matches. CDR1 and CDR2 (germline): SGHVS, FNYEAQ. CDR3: CASSLGVSGSQRYEQYF. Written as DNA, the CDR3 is TGTGCCAGCAGCTTAGGGGTTAGCGGGAGTCAGCGCTACGAGCAGTACTTC.

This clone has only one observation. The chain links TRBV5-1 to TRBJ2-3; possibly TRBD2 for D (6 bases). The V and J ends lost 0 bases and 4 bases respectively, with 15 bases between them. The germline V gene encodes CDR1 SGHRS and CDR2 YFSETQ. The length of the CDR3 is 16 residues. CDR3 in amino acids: CASSLVTGRVADTQYF. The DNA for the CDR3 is TGCGCCAGCAGCTTGGTAACCGGGAGAGTCGCAGATACGCAGTATTTT. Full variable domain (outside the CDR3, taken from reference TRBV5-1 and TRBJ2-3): KAGVTQTPRYLIKTRGQQVTLSCSPISGHRSVSWYQQTPGQGLQFLFEYFSETQRNKGNFPGRFSGRQFSNSRSEMNVSTLELGDSALYLCASSLVTGRVADTQYFGPGTRLTVL.

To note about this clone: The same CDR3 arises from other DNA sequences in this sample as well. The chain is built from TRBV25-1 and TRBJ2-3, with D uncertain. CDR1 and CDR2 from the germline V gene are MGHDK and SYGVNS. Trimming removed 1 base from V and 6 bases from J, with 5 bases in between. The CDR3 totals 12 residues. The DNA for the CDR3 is TGTGCCAGCAGTGAATTAGCCGATACGCAGTATTTT. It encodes CASSELADTQYF.

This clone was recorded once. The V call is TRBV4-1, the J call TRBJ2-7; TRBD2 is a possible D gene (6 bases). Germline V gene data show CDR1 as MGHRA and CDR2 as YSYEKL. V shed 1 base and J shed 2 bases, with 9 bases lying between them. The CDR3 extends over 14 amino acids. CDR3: CASSQVSGPYEQYF. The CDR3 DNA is TGCGCCAGCAGCCAAGTTAGCGGACCCTACGAGCAGTACTTC.

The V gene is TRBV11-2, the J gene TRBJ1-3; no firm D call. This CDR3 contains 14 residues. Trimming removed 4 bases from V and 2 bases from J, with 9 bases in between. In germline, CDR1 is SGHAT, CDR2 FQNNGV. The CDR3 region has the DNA TGTGCCAGCAGCTACCCGGCCGCTGGAAACACCATATATTTT. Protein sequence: CASSYPAAGNTIYF.

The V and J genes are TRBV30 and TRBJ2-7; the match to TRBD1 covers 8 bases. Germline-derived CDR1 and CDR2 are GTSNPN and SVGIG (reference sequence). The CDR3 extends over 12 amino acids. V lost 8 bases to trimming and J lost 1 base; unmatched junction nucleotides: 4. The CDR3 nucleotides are TGTGCCACTCGACAGGGGTCCTACGAGCAGTACTTC. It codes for CATRQGSYEQYF.

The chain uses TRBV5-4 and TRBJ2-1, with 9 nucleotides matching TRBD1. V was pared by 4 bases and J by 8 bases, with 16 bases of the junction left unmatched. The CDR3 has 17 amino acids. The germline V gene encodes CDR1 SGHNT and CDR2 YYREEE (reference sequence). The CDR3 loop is CASSPELPGQGMDEQFF. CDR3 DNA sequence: TGTGCCAGCAGCCCCGAGTTACCGGGACAGGGAATGGATGAGCAGTTCTTC.

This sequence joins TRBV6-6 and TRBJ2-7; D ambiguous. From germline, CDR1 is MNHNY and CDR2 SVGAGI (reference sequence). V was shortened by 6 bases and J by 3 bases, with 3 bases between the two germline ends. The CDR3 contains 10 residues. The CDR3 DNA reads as TGTGCCAGCAGCATCTACGAGCAGTACTTC. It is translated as CASSIYEQYF.